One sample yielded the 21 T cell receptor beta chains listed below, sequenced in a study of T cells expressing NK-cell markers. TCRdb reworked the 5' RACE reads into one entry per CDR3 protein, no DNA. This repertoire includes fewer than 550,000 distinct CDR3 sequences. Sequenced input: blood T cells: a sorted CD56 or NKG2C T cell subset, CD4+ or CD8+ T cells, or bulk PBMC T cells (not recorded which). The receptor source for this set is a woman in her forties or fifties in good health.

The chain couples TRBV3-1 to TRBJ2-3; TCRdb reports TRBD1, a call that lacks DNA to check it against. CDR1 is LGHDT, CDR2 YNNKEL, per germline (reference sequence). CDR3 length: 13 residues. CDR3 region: CASSGGYSDTQYF.

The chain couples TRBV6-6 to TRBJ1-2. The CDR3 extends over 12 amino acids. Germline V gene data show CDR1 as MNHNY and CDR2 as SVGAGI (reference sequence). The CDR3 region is CASSYSQGGYTF.

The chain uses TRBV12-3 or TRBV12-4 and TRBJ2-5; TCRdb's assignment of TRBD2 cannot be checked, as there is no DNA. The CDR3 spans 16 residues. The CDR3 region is CASSPVGLAALGTQYF.

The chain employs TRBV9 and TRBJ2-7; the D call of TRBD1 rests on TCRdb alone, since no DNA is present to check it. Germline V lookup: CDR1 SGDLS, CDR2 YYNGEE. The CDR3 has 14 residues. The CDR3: CASSEGRSGYEQYF.

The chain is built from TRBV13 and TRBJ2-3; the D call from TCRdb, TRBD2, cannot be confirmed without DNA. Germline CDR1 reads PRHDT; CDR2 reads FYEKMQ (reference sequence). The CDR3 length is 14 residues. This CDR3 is CASSSAGSTDTQYF.

CDR3 residues: CASGRANEQFF. V gene TRBV12-3 or TRBV12-4 combines with J gene TRBJ2-1. This CDR3 contains 11 residues.

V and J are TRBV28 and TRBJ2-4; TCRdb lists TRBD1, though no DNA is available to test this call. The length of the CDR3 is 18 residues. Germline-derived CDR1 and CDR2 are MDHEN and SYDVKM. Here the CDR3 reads CASRTNQGQGLAKNIQYF.

This CDR3 reads CSAMQGEAQDTQYF. The chain links TRBV20-1 to TRBJ2-3; TCRdb selects TRBD1, and the lack of DNA leaves this call unchecked. The CDR3 runs to 14 residues. CDR1 and CDR2 from the germline V gene are DFQATT and SNEGSKA (reference sequence).

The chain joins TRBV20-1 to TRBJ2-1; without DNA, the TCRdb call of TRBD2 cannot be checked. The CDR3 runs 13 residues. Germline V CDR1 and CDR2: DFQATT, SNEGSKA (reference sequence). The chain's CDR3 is CSADTGLLNEQFF.

The CDR3: CASNYDSTYGYTF. The V and J genes are TRBV7-9 and TRBJ1-2; as DNA is missing, the TRBD1 call by TCRdb cannot be tested. Germline values: CDR1 SEHNR, CDR2 FQNEAQ (reference sequence). CDR3 length: 13 amino acids.

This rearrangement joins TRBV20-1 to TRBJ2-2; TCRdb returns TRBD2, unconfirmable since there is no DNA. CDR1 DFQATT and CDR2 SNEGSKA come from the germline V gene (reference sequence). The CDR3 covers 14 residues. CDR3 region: CSARRRGNTGELFF.

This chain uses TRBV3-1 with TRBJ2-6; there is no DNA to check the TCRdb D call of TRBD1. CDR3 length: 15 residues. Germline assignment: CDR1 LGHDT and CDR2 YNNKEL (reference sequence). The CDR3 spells CASSWGPRGANVLTF.

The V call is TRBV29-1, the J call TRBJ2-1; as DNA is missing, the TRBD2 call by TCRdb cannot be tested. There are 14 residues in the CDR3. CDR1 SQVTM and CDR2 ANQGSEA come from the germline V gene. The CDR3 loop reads CSVEMLEGWSEQFF.

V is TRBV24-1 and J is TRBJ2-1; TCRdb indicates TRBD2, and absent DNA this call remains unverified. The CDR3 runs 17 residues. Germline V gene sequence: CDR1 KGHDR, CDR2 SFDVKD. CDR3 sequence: CATSECRGGGDYNEQFF.

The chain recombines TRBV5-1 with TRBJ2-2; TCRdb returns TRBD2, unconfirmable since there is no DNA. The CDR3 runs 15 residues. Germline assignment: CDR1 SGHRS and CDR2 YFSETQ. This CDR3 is CASSPGTHRTGELFF.

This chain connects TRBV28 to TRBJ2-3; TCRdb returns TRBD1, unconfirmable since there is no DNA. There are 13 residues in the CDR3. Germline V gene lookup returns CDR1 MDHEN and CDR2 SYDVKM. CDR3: CASLPLGGDTQYF.

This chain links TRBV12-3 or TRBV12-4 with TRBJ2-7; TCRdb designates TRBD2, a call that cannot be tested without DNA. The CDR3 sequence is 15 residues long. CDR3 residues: CASNLGLAGVDEQYF.

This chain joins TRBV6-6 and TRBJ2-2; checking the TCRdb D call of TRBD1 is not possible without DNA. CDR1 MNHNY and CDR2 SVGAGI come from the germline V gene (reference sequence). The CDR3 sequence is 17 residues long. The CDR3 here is CASSFLSGQAILGELFF.

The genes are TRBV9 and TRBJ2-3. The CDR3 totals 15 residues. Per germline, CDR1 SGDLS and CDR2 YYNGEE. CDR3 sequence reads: CASSVAPQVTDTQYF.

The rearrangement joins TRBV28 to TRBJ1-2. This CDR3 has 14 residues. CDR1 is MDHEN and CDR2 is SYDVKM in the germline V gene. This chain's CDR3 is CASRAEIRNGGYTF.

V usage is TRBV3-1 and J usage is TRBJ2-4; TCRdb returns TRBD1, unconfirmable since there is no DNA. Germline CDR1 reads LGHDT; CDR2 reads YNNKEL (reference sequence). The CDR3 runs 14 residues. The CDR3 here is CASSHPLAKNIQYF.